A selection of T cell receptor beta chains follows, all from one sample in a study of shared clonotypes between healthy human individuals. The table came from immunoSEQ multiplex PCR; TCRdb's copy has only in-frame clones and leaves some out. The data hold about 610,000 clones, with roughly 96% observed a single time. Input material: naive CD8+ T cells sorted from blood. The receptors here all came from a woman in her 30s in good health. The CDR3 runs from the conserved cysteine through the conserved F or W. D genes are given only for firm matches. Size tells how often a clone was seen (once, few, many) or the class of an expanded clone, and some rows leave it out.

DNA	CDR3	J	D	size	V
TGCGCCAGCAGCCGATCGACAGGGACCACTGAAGCTTTCTTT	CASSRSTGTTEAFF	TRBJ1-1	TRBD1	-	TRBV4-1
TGTGCCAGTGTGGGGACGGGGTTTACGTCCTACAATGAGCAGTTCTTC	CASVGTGFTSYNEQFF	TRBJ2-1	-	-	TRBV19
TGTGCCATCAGTGGCAAACCTGGGTCTGGATGGGAGACCCAGTACTTC	CAISGKPGSGWETQYF	TRBJ2-5	-	-	TRBV10-3
TGTGCCAGCAGCTTTGGGACAGGAGGTACAGATACGCAGTATTTT	CASSFGTGGTDTQYF	TRBJ2-3	TRBD1	-	TRBV7-3
TGTGCCAGCAGTCACGGGACTAGCGGTTACAATGAGCAGTTCTTC	CASSHGTSGYNEQFF	TRBJ2-1	TRBD2	-	TRBV6-5
TGTGCCAGCAGTTTTTGGGGCGGGAGCTCCTACGAGCAGTACTTC	CASSFWGGSSYEQYF	TRBJ2-7	TRBD2	-	TRBV28
TGTGCCAGCAGCACGGACCAACATAATGAGCAGTTCTTC	CASSTDQHNEQFF	TRBJ2-1	-	once	TRBV7-9
TGTGCCAGCAGCGCCACAGGGACAGGGCTAGTAGACACTGAAGCTTTCTTT	CASSATGTGLVDTEAFF	TRBJ1-1	TRBD1	-	TRBV13
TGTGCCAGCAGTGTAGCAGGGCACAATGAGCAGTTCTTC	CASSVAGHNEQFF	TRBJ2-1	-	-	TRBV6-5
TGCGCCAGCAGTGAGTCGGGAGGGTATAGCAATCAGCCCCAGCATTTT	CASSESGGYSNQPQHF	TRBJ1-5	-	-	TRBV10-2
TGCAGCGTTGAAGGGGGCCTAGCGGCCAAATTGGGGAGAAATGAGCAGTTCTTC	CSVEGGLAAKLGRNEQFF	TRBJ2-1	TRBD2	once	TRBV29-1
TGTGCCAGCAGTTTAAGGACAGTCTACGAGCAGTACTTC	CASSLRTVYEQYF	TRBJ2-7	-	-	TRBV28
TGTGCCAGCAGTGGCTTAGCGGGAGGTTTCTACGAGCAGTACTTC	CASSGLAGGFYEQYF	TRBJ2-7	TRBD2	once	TRBV27
TGTGCCAGCAGCGTAGGTGGCTCGGGGTATGAAAAACTGTTTTTT	CASSVGGSGYEKLFF	TRBJ1-4	-	once	TRBV9
TGTGCCAGCAGTCTCGGACTAGCGGGATTGGAAAATGAGCAGTTCTTC	CASSLGLAGLENEQFF	TRBJ2-1	TRBD2	-	TRBV27
TGTGCCAGCAGTTCGAACAGGGAATCTTTTCGCGAGCAGTACTTC	CASSSNRESFREQYF	TRBJ2-7	-	once	TRBV28
TGTGCCAGCAGCGAAATCGGACAGGCGACTAGAGAGACCCAGTACTTC	CASSEIGQATRETQYF	TRBJ2-5	-	-	TRBV7-8
TGTGCCAGGCGGGAGGGGGGCACCGGGGAGCTGTTTTTT	CARREGGTGELFF	TRBJ2-2	TRBD2	-	TRBV2
TGTGCCATCAGTGAGCCAACCGGGACTAGCGGGAGGGCATTCTACGAGCAGTACTTC	CAISEPTGTSGRAFYEQYF	TRBJ2-7	TRBD2	once	TRBV10-3
TGCGCCAGCAGTGATGGGACCCGGGGACCCGAGCAGTACTTC	CASSDGTRGPEQYF	TRBJ2-7	-	-	TRBV10-1
TGCAGTGCTAGGAACTACTACGAGCAGTACTTC	CSARNYYEQYF	TRBJ2-7	-	-	TRBV20-1
TGTGCCAGCAGTTTATTAGGGACCAATCAGCCCCAGCATTTT	CASSLLGTNQPQHF	TRBJ1-5	-	-	TRBV27
TGTGCCAGCAGGGTGACTAGCTACAATGAGCAGTTCTTC	CASRVTSYNEQFF	TRBJ2-1	-	-	TRBV2
TGTGCCAGCAGCAGGGAGACGAGCACTGAAGCTTTCTTT	CASSRETSTEAFF	TRBJ1-1	-	-	TRBV2
TGTGCCAGTAGTCCGGGAGTTCTGTCCTACGAGCAGTACTTC	CASSPGVLSYEQYF	TRBJ2-7	-	-	TRBV19
TGTGCCAGCAGAGCGGGAGCCTACAATGAGCAGTTCTTC	CASRAGAYNEQFF	TRBJ2-1	TRBD2	-	TRBV27
TGCGCCAGCAGCCATCGGGTCGACTACGAGCAGTACTTC	CASSHRVDYEQYF	TRBJ2-7	-	-	TRBV4-1
TGTGCCAGCAGTCCAACTAGTTTAATCTACGAGCAGTACTTC	CASSPTSLIYEQYF	TRBJ2-7	-	-	TRBV28
TGTGCCAGCAGTTTCTCGGTAAGCAATCAGCCCCAGCATTTT	CASSFSVSNQPQHF	TRBJ1-5	-	-	TRBV28
TGTGCCAGCAGCTTGACAGGGGACCCCTACGAGCAGTACTTC	CASSLTGDPYEQYF	TRBJ2-7	TRBD1	-	TRBV13
TGCAGCGTTGTTCGTCAGGGGCCTGAAGCTTTCTTT	CSVVRQGPEAFF	TRBJ1-1	-	once	TRBV29-1
TGTGCCAGCAGCGTAGCCGACAATGAGCAGTTCTTC	CASSVADNEQFF	TRBJ2-1	-	-	TRBV9
TGTGCCAGCAGTTCTAGGGTAAATGAGCAGTTCTTC	CASSSRVNEQFF	TRBJ2-1	-	-	TRBV27
TGTGCCAGCAGCTCCGGACAGCAGAACACTGAAGCTTTCTTT	CASSSGQQNTEAFF	TRBJ1-1	-	few	TRBV5-4
TGTGCCAGCAGTGATCCGGGACAGGGTAGCCACCTCTACGAGCAGTACTTC	CASSDPGQGSHLYEQYF	TRBJ2-7	TRBD1	-	TRBV28
TGTGCCAGCAGCTTAGGTTTGGACAGCTACTATGGCTACACCTTC	CASSLGLDSYYGYTF	TRBJ1-2	-	-	TRBV7-8
TGTGCCAGCAGTGGAGGGGCAGGGAACACCGGGGAGCTGTTTTTT	CASSGGAGNTGELFF	TRBJ2-2	-	once	TRBV28
TGTGCCAGCAGTTTCGCGGAGACTAGCGGGAATGAGCAGTTCTTC	CASSFAETSGNEQFF	TRBJ2-1	TRBD2	-	TRBV27
TGTGCCAGCAGCTTGGCACCGGGACAATATAGCAATCAGCCCCAGCATTTT	CASSLAPGQYSNQPQHF	TRBJ1-5	-	-	TRBV7-8
TGTGCCAGCAGTTTAGGGTTGCGGACTAGCACAGATACGCAGTATTTT	CASSLGLRTSTDTQYF	TRBJ2-3	-	once	TRBV28
TGTGCCAGCAGCTGGGGACGGAGCACAGATACGCAGTATTTT	CASSWGRSTDTQYF	TRBJ2-3	-	-	TRBV25-1
TGTGCCAGCAGCTACCGGAAGGTGAACACTGAAGCTTTCTTT	CASSYRKVNTEAFF	TRBJ1-1	-	few	TRBV7-9
TGTGCCACTCAGACAATGATCGGCGGGAACCTCCCCTACAATGAGCAGTTCTTC	CATQTMIGGNLPYNEQFF	TRBJ2-1	-	-	TRBV19
TGCGCCAGCCCTTCCGGACTAGCAAGATACAATGAGCAGTTCTTC	CASPSGLARYNEQFF	TRBJ2-1	TRBD2	-	TRBV4-1
TGTGCCATCAAAGGGGGACAGTCCTACGAGCAGTTCTTC	CAIKGGQSYEQFF	TRBJ2-1	TRBD1	-	TRBV10-3
TGTGCCAGCAGTTTAAGGCAGGGTGGCAATCAGCCCCAGCATTTT	CASSLRQGGNQPQHF	TRBJ1-5	-	-	TRBV28
TGTGCCAGCACCCTCGCGCCCGGCGGATTCACAGATACGCAGTATTTT	CASTLAPGGFTDTQYF	TRBJ2-3	-	-	TRBV2
TGTGCCAGCAGCTTAGAGGCAGGGGGAGTCCATGGCTACACCTTC	CASSLEAGGVHGYTF	TRBJ1-2	TRBD1	-	TRBV11-2
TGCGCCAGCAGCCCGCGACTAGCGGGAGGGACCGGGGAGCTGTTTTTT	CASSPRLAGGTGELFF	TRBJ2-2	TRBD2	once	TRBV4-1
TGCGCCAGCAGCCGCCGGGACGGAAATTCACCCCTCCACTTT	CASSRRDGNSPLHF	TRBJ1-6	-	-	TRBV4-1
TGCGCCAGCAGGCAAGGTCCCGGACCTAATGAAAAACTGTTTTTT	CASRQGPGPNEKLFF	TRBJ1-4	-	-	TRBV4-1
TGCGCCAGCAGTGTTTGGGAAGGAATTCCAGATACGCAGTATTTT	CASSVWEGIPDTQYF	TRBJ2-3	-	-	TRBV10-1
TGTGCCAGCAGCGAGGGACTAAACTACGAGCAGTACTTC	CASSEGLNYEQYF	TRBJ2-7	TRBD2	-	TRBV9
TGCAGCGTTGTTCTTGCGGGAGGGCCCGGCTACAATGAGCAGTTCTTC	CSVVLAGGPGYNEQFF	TRBJ2-1	TRBD2	-	TRBV29-1